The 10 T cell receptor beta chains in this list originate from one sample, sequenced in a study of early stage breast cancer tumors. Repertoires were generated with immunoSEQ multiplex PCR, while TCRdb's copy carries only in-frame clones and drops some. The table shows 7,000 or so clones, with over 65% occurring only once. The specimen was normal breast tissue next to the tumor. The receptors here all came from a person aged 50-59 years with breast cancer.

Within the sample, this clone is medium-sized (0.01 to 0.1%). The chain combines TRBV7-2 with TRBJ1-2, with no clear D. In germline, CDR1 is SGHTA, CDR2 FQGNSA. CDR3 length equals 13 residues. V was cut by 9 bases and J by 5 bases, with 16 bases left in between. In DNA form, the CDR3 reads TGTGCCAGTTGGGGTGGGGTCGGGTATGGCTACACCTTC. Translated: CASWGGVGYGYTF.

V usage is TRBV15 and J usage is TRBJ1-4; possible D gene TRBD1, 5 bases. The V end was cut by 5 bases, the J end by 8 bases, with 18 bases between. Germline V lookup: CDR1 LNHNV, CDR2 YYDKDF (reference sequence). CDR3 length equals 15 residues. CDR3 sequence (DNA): TGTGCCACCAGCCGAGGGGAGAGGTTGGAGGAAAAACTGTTTTTT. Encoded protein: CATSRGERLEEKLFF.

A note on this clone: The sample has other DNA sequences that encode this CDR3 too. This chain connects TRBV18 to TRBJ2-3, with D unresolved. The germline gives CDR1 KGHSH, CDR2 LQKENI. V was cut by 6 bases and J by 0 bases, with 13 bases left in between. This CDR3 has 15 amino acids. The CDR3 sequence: CASSPRQPSTDTQYF. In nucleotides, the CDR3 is TGTGCCAGCTCGCCAAGGCAGCCTAGCACAGATACGCAGTATTTT. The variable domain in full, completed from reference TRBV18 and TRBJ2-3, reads NAGVMQNPRHLVRRRGQEARLRCSPMKGHSHVYWYRQLPEEGLKFMVYLQKENIIDESGMPKERFSAEFPKEGPSILRIQQVVRGDSAAYFCASSPRQPSTDTQYFGPGTRLTVL.

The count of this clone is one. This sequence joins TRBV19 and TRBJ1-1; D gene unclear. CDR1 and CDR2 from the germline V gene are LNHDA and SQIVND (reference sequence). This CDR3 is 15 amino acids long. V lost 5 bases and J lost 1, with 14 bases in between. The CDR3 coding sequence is TGTGCCAGTAGTTACCCCATGGGAGGGAACACTGAAGCTTTCTTT. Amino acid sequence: CASSYPMGGNTEAFF. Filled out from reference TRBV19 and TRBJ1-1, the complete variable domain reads DGGITQSPKYLFRKEGQNVTLSCEQNLNHDAMYWYRQDPGQGLRLIYYSQIVNDFQKGDIAEGYSVSREKKESFPLTVTSAQKNPTAFYLCASSYPMGGNTEAFFGQGTRLTVV.

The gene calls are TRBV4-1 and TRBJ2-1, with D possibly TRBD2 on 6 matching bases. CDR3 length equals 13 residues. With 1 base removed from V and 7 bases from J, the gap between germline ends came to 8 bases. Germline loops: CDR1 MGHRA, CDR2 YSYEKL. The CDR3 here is CASSQGGENEQFF. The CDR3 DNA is TGCGCCAGCAGCCAAGGGGGGGAAAATGAGCAGTTCTTC.

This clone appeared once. The CDR3 bases are TGTGCCATCAGTGACCGTAAGGGACTAGCGAGCACAGATACGCAGTATTTT. Translated: CAISDRKGLASTDTQYF. The V and J genes are TRBV10-3 and TRBJ2-3; 10 nucleotides agree with TRBD2. Germline trimming cut 3 bases from V and 0 bases from J; bases unmatched to any gene: 6. Looked up from germline, CDR1 is ENHRY and CDR2 is SYGVKD. This CDR3 comprises 17 residues.

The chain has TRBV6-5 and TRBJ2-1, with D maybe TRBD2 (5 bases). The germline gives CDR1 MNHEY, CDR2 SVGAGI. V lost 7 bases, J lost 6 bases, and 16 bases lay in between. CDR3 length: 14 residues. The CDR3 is CASTRAGSTNEQFF. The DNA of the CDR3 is TGTGCCAGCACGAGGGCGGGTTCTACCAATGAGCAGTTCTTC.

The CDR3: CSVIQVSGADTQYF. The CDR3 DNA is TGCAGCGTGATCCAGGTTTCGGGGGCAGATACGCAGTATTTT. The J gene is TRBJ2-3, the V gene TRBV29-1; weak D call: TRBD2 (6 bases). V was cut by 6 bases and J by 4 bases, with 17 bases left in between. CDR1 and CDR2 (germline): SQVTM, ANQGSEA. The CDR3 is made up of 14 amino acids.

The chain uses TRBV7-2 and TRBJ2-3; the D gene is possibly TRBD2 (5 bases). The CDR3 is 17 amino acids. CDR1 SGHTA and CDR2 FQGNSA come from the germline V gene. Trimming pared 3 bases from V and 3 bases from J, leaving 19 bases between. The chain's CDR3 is CASSLPGSAGLTDTQYF. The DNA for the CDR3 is TGTGCCAGCAGCTTGCCGGGGTCGGCTGGGTTGACAGATACGCAGTATTTT. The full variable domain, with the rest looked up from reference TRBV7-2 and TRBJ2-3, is GAGVSQSPSNKVTEKGKDVELRCDPISGHTALYWYRQSLGQGLEFLIYFQGNSAPDKSGLPSDRFSAERTGGSVSTLTIQRTQQEDSAVYLCASSLPGSAGLTDTQYFGPGTRLTVL.

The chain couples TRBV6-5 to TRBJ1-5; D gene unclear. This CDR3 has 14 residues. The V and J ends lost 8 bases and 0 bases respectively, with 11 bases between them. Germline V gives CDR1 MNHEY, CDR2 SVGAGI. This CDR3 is CASRNGDSNQPQHF. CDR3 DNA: TGTGCCAGCCGAAATGGAGATAGCAATCAGCCCCAGCATTTT.